This T cell receptor (beta chain) was found in a study of blood T cell repertoires in COVID-19. As for the study in general: The United States, Italy and Spain were the sources of the acute and convalescent COVID-19 samples.

The table came from immunoSEQ multiplex PCR; TCRdb's copy has only in-frame clones and leaves some out. Of 150,000 to 160,000 clones in the sample, around 91% are singletons; the top ten hold about 16%. CDR3 length: 17 residues. V gave up 1 base and J gave up 0 bases; unmatched junction bases: 9. Looked up from germline, CDR1 is SGHNT and CDR2 is YENEEA. Sequencing was performed on peripheral blood. V is TRBV11-3 and J is TRBJ2-7; 7 nucleotides agree with TRBD1. The source is a woman in her forties with acute or convalescent COVID-19. The DNA for the CDR3 is TGTGCCAGCAGCTTAGTCGTAGGGGGCGATAGCTCCTACGAGCAGTACTTC. Protein sequence: CASSLVVGGDSSYEQYF.